This T cell receptor beta chain was recorded in a study of T-cell memory formation after mild COVID-19 (dated by TCRdb to the early 2020s). Study-wide context: TCR sequence clusters from the two donors were largely donor specific. Longitudinal TCRalpha and TCRbeta repertoire sequencing tracked T-cell clones expanding and contracting after mild COVID-19 in a couple of donors. Two young, previously healthy adult volunteers, one female and one male, were included in the cohort.

Ficoll-Paque density gradient centrifugation was used to isolate PBMCs. Sequenced on an Illumina NovaSeq 6000. Using 5'RACE with constant-segment primers, TCRalpha and TCRbeta cDNA libraries were constructed, with sample barcodes and unique molecular identifiers added in the process. RNA was extracted from every sample with Trizol reagent. Libraries were amplified in two PCR steps, with a second sample barcode and Illumina TruSeq adapters added in the second step. Sequencing of libraries was performed on an Illumina NovaSeq with 2 x 150 bp paired-end reads. Per the authors' processing: Reads were demultiplexed and collapsed into UMI-guided consensus sequences with migec v1.2.7. Using mixcr v2.1.11, the UMI consensuses were aligned to TRA and TRB V and J templates and assembled into clonotypes. A clonotype was counted as expanded or contracted only if both edgeR and NoisET called the change significant, with noise models trained on biological replicates. For edgeR calls, a false discovery rate-adjusted p below 0.01 and a log2 fold-change threshold of 1 were applied. PCA with hierarchical clustering of max-normalized trajectories of the 1000 most abundant clonotypes was used as exploratory dynamics analysis. Separately sequenced CD4+ and CD8+ repertoires were used to assign a CD4 or CD8 phenotype to each responding clone. TCRdb itself trimmed the public reads at Q25 with fastp, ran MiXCR and retained productive beta chains. Rows merge per CDR3 protein into single entries with the most common DNA and genes. TCRdb's processing, not the authors', yielded these V and J calls. The sample records around 300,000 distinct CDR3 sequences, roughly 15% of which are singletons. The ten largest clones capture over 20% of the sample.

This clonotype was seen a few times. This receptor's antigen is unknown. No much larger clone is present one base from it, and per-base qualities are unavailable. V is pruned by 1 base and J by 2 bases, leaving 4 bases of the junction without a gene match. The CDR3 runs 15 residues from the cysteine to the phenylalanine. Only the CDR3 region is kept as DNA, spanning 45 bases read in frame from base 1. The germline V gene provides CDR1 SGHDN and CDR2 FVKESK. Overall results and qualifications from the work: Contracting CD4+ clones were found mainly in CM and EM memory subsets, while CD8+ clones were enriched in EMRA. Some responding clones were detected in pre-infection memory, suggesting pre-existing cross-reactive memory T cells joined the SARS-CoV-2 response. Only a couple of mild cases were covered in the study, and larger cohorts including severe cases with pre-infection samples were considered necessary. Clones that contracted from day 15 to 85 showed balanced CD4/CD8 phenotypes, whereas a second wave of clones that expanded from day 15 to 37 leaned towards CD4+. SARS-CoV-2 specificity of the second-wave clones peaking on day 37 was not confirmed.

The V and J segments used are TRBV14 and TRBJ2-7; TRBD2 lines up with 8 middle nucleotides. This receptor was obtained from a man aged 18-30 years who had mild COVID-19 (a few samples of this study predate the infection). The sample titles of this study are shuffled in the database, so cell type and time point are left out; the donor was told from shared clones. Material for sequencing was PBMCs or a T cell subset sorted from them (not recorded which). The CDR3 amino acid sequence is: CASSQVTGGPYEQYF. The sequenced DNA is TGTGCCAGCAGCCAAGTAACGGGGGGGCCCTACGAGCAGTACTTC.